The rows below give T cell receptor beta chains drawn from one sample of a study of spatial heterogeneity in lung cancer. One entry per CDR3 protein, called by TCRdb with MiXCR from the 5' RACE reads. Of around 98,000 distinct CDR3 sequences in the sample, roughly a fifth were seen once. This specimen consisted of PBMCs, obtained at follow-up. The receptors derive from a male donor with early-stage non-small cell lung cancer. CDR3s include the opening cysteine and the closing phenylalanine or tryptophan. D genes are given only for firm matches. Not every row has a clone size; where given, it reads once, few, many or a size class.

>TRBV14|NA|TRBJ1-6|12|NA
TGTGCCAGCAGCCTCATCGATTCACCCCTCCACTTT
CASSLIDSPLHF
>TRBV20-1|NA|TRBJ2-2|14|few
TGCAGTGCTAGAGATGGAGGGGGCACCGGGGAGCTGTTTTTT
CSARDGGGTGELFF
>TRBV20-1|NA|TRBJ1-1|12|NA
TGCAGTGCTAGTCCTACCGGGACAATAGCTTTCTTT
CSASPTGTIAFF
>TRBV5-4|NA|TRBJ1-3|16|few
TGTGCCAGCAGCTTCACTTCACTGGGTCCACAAAACACCATATATTTT
CASSFTSLGPQNTIYF
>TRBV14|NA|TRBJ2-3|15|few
TGTGCCAGCAGCCTCGGACAACTACACGGAGATACGCAGTATTTT
CASSLGQLHGDTQYF
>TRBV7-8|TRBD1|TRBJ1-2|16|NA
TGTGCCAGCAGCAGCTTAAGGGACAGAGCCGCCTATGGCTACACCTTC
CASSSLRDRAAYGYTF
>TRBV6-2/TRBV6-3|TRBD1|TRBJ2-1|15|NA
TGTGCCAGCAGTTCGACAGGGGGCAACTACAATGAGCAGTTCTTC
CASSSTGGNYNEQFF
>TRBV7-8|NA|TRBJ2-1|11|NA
TGTGCCAGCGGGGCCCGTAGTGAGCAGTTCTTC
CASGARSEQFF
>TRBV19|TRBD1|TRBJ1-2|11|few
TGTGCCAGTCGGACAGGGGATGGCTACACCTTC
CASRTGDGYTF
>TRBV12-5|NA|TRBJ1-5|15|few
TGTGCTAGTGGTCCCCAAGGGGCCTCAAACGGGCCCCAGCATTTT
CASGPQGASNGPQHF
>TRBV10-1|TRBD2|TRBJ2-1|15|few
TGCGCCAGCAGTGATGGGACAGCGGGGGGGTTTGAGCAGTTCTTC
CASSDGTAGGFEQFF
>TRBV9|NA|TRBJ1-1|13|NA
TGTGCCAGCAGCGCCAAACCCGCGTCGCGAGCTTTCTTT
CASSAKPASRAFF
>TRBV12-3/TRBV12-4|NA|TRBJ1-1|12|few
TGTGCCAGCAGGGTCCTTGACACTGAAGCTTTCTTT
CASRVLDTEAFF
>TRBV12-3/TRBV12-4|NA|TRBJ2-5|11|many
TGTGCCAGCAGTTTGGGAGAGACCCAGTACTTC
CASSLGETQYF
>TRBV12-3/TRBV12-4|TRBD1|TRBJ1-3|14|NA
TGTGCCAGCAGACCGACAGGGGCTGGAAACACCATATATTTT
CASRPTGAGNTIYF
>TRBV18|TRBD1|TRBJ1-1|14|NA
TGTGCCAGCTCAAAGACAGGGACGGCCACTGAAGCTTTCTTT
CASSKTGTATEAFF
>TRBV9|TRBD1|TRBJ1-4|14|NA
TGTGCCACCGGATCGGGACAGTCTAATGAAAAACTGTTTTTT
CATGSGQSNEKLFF
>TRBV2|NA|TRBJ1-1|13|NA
TGTGCCAGCAGTGGACAGTTGAACACTGAAGCTTTCTTT
CASSGQLNTEAFF
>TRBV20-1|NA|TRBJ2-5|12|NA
TGCAGTGCGCGGGGGCTAGGAGAGACCCAGTACTTC
CSARGLGETQYF
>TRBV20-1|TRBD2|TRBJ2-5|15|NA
TGCAGTGCTAGAGAGACTAGCGGGAGACAAGAGACCCAGTACTTC
CSARETSGRQETQYF
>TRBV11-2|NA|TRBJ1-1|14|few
TGTGCCAGCCGCGGCGGAGGGCCAGGAACTGAAGCTTTCTTT
CASRGGGPGTEAFF
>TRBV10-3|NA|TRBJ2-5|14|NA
TGTGCCATCAGTGAGTCTAACGCGGTAGAGACCCAGTACTTC
CAISESNAVETQYF
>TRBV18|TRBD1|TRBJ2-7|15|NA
TGTGCCAGCTCACCGGCCGGACAGGGCGGCGACGAGCAGTACTTC
CASSPAGQGGDEQYF